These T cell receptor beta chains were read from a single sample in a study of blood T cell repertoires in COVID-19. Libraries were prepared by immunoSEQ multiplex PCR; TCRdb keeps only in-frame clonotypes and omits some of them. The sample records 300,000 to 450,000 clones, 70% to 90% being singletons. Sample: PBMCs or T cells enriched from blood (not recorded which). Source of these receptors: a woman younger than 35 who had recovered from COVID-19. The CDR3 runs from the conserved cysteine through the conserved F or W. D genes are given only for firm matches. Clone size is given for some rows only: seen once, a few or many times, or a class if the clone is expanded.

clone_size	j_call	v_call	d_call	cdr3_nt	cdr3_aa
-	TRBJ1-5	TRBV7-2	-	TGTGCCAGCAAAAGGGAGGGGAAAGACAATCAGCCCCAGCATTTT	CASKREGKDNQPQHF
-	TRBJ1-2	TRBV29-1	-	TGCAGCGTTGAAGATAGGGGTGGTAGAAACTTC	CSVEDRGGRNF
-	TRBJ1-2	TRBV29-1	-	TGCAGCGTTGGCGGAGGGGTCGACTATGGCTACACCTTC	CSVGGGVDYGYTF
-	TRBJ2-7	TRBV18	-	TGTGCCAGCTCACCAAATCTTTACGAGCAGTACTTC	CASSPNLYEQYF
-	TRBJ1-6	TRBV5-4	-	TGTGCCAGCTCGTCGACAGGCCTAAATTCACCCCTCCACTTT	CASSSTGLNSPLHF
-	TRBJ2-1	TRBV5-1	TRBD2	TGCGCCAGCAGCCTAAATCCGGGACTAGCGGGGAAGTACAATGAGCAGTTCTTC	CASSLNPGLAGKYNEQFF
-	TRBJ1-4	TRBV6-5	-	TGTGCCAGCAGTTACTCAAGGGTAGGGGGAGAAAAACTGTTTTTT	CASSYSRVGGEKLFF
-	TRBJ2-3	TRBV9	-	TGTGCCAGCAGCGTAGGATCGCGGTGGGTAGCGGGCACAGATACGCAGTATTTT	CASSVGSRWVAGTDTQYF
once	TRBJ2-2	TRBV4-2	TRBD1	TGTGCCAGCAGCCGGACAGGGGAGGGCACCGGGGAGCTGTTTTTT	CASSRTGEGTGELFF
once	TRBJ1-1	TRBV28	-	TGTGCCAGCAGTTCCCGGGGGGGGATAGACACTGAAGCTTTCTTT	CASSSRGGIDTEAFF
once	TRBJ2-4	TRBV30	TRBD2	TGTGCCTGGAGGAGTAGCGGACTAGCGGGGGGGCGGGACATTCAGTACTTC	CAWRSSGLAGGRDIQYF
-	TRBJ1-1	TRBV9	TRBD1	TGTGCCAGCAGCGGAGGGACAGTTGAAGCTTTCTTT	CASSGGTVEAFF
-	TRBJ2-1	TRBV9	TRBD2	TGTGCCAGCAGCGTAGTCCCTAGCGGATCTTCTGAGCAGTTCTTC	CASSVVPSGSSEQFF
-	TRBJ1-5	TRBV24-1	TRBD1	TGTGCCACCAGTGAAAGGGACAGGAGTCAGCCCCAGCATTTT	CATSERDRSQPQHF
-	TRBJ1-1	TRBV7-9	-	TGTGCCAGCAGCTTTCCCGAACACACCTCGAACACTGAAGCTTTCTTT	CASSFPEHTSNTEAFF
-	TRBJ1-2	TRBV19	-	TGTGCCAGTAGTATAGAGCGCTATGGCTACACCTTC	CASSIERYGYTF
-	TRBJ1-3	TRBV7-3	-	TGTGCCAGCAGCTTAAGTGGTCCGGTTTCCTCTGGAAACACCATATATTTT	CASSLSGPVSSGNTIYF
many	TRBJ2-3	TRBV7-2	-	TGTGCCAGCAGCCAGGGGCCGGATACGCAGTATTTT	CASSQGPDTQYF
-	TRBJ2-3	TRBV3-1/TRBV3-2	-	TGTGCCAGCCAATCCCCCACAGATACGCAGTATTTT	CASQSPTDTQYF
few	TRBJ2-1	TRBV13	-	TGTGCCAGCAGCTTAGCGGGGGAGATCAATGAGCAGTTCTTC	CASSLAGEINEQFF
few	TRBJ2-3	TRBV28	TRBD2	TGTGCCAGCAGTTCGCTAGCGGGGCCACGCGGCACAGATACGCAGTATTTT	CASSSLAGPRGTDTQYF
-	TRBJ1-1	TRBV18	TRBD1	TGTGCCAGCTCAAGAGCCGGGACAGGGGGAACGAACACTGAAGCTTTCTTT	CASSRAGTGGTNTEAFF
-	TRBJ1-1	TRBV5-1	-	TGCGCCAGCAGCTCGCCGACAGACGACACTGAAGCTTTCTTT	CASSSPTDDTEAFF
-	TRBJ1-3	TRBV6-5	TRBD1	TGTGCCAGCAGACCGGACAGGGCAGGTGGAAACACCATATATTTT	CASRPDRAGGNTIYF
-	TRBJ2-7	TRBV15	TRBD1	TGTGCCACCAGCCTCGGACAGGGTGATTCCTCCGAGCAGTACTTC	CATSLGQGDSSEQYF
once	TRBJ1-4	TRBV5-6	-	TGTGCCAGCAGCGAAGAAACAGGAGCTAATGAAAAACTGTTTTTT	CASSEETGANEKLFF
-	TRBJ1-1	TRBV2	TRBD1	TGTGCCAGCAGGGGGGACAGGGGGCGTGTGAACACTGAAGCTTTCTTT	CASRGDRGRVNTEAFF
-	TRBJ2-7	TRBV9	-	TGTGCCAGCAGCGTAGATACAGGTCGTACCTACGAGCAGTACTTC	CASSVDTGRTYEQYF
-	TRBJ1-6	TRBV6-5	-	TGTGCCAGCAGCAGGAGGAGTAATAATTCACCCCTCCACTTT	CASSRRSNNSPLHF
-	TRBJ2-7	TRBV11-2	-	TGTGCCAGCAGCTTCGCCGGGAAGCAGTACTTC	CASSFAGKQYF
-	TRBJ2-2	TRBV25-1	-	TGTGCCAGCAGTGAATTACAGAACACCGGGGAGCTGTTTTTT	CASSELQNTGELFF
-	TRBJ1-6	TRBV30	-	TGTGCCTGGAGTGTAAGTAGGGAGAATTCACCCCTCCACTTT	CAWSVSRENSPLHF
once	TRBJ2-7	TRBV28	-	TGTGCCAGCAGTTGGCGCAGGGCCTACGAGCAGTACTTC	CASSWRRAYEQYF
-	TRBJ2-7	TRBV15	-	TGTGCCACCAGCAGAGATGCTAGCCAACCCTACGAGCAGTACTTC	CATSRDASQPYEQYF
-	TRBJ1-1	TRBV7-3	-	TGTGCCAGCAGCCTCCAAAGCCGGCTAGGGGTTGAAGCTTTCTTT	CASSLQSRLGVEAFF